The clone carrying this T cell receptor (beta chain) was detected many times. The sample comes from a study of low-dose radiotherapy and immunotherapy resistance in tumors. At the level of the study: Each patient took aspirin at a dose of 300 mg by mouth once daily over the course of four cycles, with dosing beginning on cycle 1 day 1.

Primers used for first-strand cDNA, a TRAV- and TRBV-specific set, covered both alpha and beta chains. With a constant-region primer and a V-primer adapter, TCRs were subjected to roughly 20 PCR cycles of amplification. TCRdb independently ran MiXCR on the reads; one entry per CDR3 protein. Of 65,000 to 85,000 distinct CDR3 sequences detected, about a sixth appear once; the ten largest clones hold approximately 1.5%. V shed 2 bases and J shed 0 bases, with 4 bases lying between them. Germline CDR1 reads ENHRY; CDR2 reads SYGVKD. This CDR3 is 14 amino acids long. Time point here: after trial treatment. Treatment in this sample: LDRT plus nivolumab, ipilimumab, low-dose cyclophosphamide and aspirin (RACIN trial). Donors were dosed with nivolumab and ipilimumab; they also received aspirin, low-dose cyclophosphamide and low-dose radiotherapy.

The starting material was PBMCs, obtained after low-dose radiotherapy plus immunotherapy. The receptor was derived from a male donor with prostate cancer. This sequence joins TRBV10-3 and TRBJ2-2; no clear D. As DNA, the CDR3 is TGTGCCATCAGTGAGCTAACGAACACCGGGGAGCTGTTTTTT. Its protein is CAISELTNTGELFF.